Included here is one T cell receptor (beta chain) sequence, with context. Its antigen is undetermined. Primers targeted 54 TRBV and 13 TRBJ segments. The table came from immunoSEQ multiplex PCR; TCRdb's copy has only in-frame clones and leaves some out. The sample lists around 110,000 clones; over 90% were seen once. This record comes from a study of T cell repertoires and HLA-DP antigens. Germline V gene sequence: CDR1 LNHDA, CDR2 SQIVND (reference sequence). V lost 7 bases and J lost 6; bases outside the gene matches: 12. The CDR3 runs to 15 residues. Findings and caveats of the study: Previously undetected clones averaged about 35% and 50% against the two alleles respectively. Total CD4+ responders were stimulated by HeLa antigen-presenting cells.

The material sequenced was CD4+ T cells from PBMCs. This chain joins TRBV19 and TRBJ1-2, with 9 bases aligning to TRBD1. The receptor was derived from a woman under 30 in good health and CMV-seronegative. CDR3 nucleotides: TGTGCCAGTATCCCCGGGACAGGGCTTGTTCATGGCTACACCTTC. Translating it yields CASIPGTGLVHGYTF.